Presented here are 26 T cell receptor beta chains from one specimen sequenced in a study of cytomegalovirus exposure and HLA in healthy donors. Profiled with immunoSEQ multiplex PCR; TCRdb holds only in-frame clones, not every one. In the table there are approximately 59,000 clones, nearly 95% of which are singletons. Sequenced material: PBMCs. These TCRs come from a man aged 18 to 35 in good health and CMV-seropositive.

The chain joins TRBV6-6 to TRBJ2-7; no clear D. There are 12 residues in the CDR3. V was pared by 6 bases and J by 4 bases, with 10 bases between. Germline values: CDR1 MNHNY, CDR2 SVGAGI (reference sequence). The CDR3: CASRPTLYEQYF. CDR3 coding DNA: TGTGCCAGCAGACCCACTTTATACGAGCAGTACTTC.

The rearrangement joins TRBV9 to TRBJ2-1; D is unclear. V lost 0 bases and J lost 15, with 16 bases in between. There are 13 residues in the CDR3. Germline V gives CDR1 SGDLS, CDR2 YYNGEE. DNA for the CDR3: TGTGCCAGCAGCGTAGGTGTCCTCCCCCCTTGGTTCTTC. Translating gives CASSVGVLPPWFF.

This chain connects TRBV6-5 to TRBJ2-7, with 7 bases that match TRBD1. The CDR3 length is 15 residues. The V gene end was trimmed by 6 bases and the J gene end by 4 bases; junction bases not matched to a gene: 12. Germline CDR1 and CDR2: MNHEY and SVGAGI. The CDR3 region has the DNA TGTGCCAGCAGAAAAGCCGGGACAGAAACTTACGAGCAGTACTTC. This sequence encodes CASRKAGTETYEQYF.

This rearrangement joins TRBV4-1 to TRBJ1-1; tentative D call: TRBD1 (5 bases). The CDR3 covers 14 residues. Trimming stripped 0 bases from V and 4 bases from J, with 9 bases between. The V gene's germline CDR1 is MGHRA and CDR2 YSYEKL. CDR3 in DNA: TGCGCCAGCAGCCAAGATCTGGGGGGCACTGAAGCTTTCTTT. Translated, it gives CASSQDLGGTEAFF.

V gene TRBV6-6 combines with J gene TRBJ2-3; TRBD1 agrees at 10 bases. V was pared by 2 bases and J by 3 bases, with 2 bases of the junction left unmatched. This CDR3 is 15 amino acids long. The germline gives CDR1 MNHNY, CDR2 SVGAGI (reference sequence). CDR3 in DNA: TGTGCCAGCAGTTACAGGACAGGGGGTACAGATACGCAGTATTTT. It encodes CASSYRTGGTDTQYF.

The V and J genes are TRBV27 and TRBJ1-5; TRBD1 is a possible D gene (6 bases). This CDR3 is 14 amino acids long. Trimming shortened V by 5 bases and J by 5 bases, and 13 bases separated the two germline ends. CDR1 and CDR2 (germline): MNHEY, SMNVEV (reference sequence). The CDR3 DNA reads TGTGCCAGCAGTGTTTACAGGGTGGATCAGCCCCAGCATTTT. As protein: CASSVYRVDQPQHF.

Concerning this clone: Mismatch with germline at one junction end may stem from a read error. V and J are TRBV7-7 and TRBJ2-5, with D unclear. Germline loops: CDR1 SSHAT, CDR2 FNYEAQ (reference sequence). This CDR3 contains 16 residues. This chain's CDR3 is CASSLNSPRRQETQYF. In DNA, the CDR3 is TGTGCTAGCAGCTTAAACAGTCCCCGCAGGCAAGAGACCCAGTACTTC.

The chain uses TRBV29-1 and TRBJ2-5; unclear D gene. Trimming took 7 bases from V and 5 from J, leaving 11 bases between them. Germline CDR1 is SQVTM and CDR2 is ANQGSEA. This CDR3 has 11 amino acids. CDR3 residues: CSAGTGETQYF. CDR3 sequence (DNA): TGCAGCGCGGGTACTGGGGAGACCCAGTACTTC.

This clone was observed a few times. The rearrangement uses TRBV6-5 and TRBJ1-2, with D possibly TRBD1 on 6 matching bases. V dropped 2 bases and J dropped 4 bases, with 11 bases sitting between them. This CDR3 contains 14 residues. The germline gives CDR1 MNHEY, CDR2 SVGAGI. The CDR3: CASSYIRGPYGYTF. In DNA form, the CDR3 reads TGTGCCAGCAGTTACATCAGGGGCCCCTATGGCTACACCTTC.

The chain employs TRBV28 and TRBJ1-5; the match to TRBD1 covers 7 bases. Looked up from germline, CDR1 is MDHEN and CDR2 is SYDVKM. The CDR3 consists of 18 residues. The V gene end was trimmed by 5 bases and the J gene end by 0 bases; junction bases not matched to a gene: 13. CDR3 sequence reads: CASSPDRPQDYSNQPQHF. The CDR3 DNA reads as TGTGCCAGCAGTCCGGACAGGCCTCAGGATTATAGCAATCAGCCCCAGCATTTT.

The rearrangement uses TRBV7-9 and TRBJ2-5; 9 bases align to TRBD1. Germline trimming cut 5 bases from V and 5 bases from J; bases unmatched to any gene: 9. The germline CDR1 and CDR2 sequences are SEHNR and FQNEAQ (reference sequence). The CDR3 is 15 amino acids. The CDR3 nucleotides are TGTGCCAGCAGCCCACAGACAGGGGGTCCGGAGACCCAGTACTTC. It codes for CASSPQTGGPETQYF.

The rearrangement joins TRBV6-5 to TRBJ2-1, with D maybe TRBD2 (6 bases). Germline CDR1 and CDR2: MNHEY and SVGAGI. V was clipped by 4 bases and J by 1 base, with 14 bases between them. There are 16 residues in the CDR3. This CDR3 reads CASSWGDPISYNEQFF. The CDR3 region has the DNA TGTGCCAGCAGTTGGGGGGACCCCATTTCCTACAATGAGCAGTTCTTC.

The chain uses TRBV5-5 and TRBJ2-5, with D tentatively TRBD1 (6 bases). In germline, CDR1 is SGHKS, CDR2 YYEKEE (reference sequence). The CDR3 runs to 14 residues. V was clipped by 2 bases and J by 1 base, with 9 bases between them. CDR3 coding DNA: TGTGCCAGCAGCTTCCGGGACATCCAAGAGACCCAGTACTTC. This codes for CASSFRDIQETQYF.

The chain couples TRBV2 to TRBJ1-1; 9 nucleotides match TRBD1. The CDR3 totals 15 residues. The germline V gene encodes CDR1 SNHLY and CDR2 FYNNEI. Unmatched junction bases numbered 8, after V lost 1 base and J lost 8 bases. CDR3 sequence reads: CASSEELGQGPEAFF. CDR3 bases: TGTGCCAGCAGTGAAGAACTTGGACAGGGGCCAGAAGCTTTCTTT.

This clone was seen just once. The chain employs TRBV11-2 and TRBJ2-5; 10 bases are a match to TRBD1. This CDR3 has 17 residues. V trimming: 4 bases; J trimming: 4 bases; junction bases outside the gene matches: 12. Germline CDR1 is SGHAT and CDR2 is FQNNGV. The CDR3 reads CASSSTDRGEILETQYF. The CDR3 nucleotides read TGTGCCAGCAGCTCGACGGACAGGGGGGAGATCCTAGAGACCCAGTACTTC.

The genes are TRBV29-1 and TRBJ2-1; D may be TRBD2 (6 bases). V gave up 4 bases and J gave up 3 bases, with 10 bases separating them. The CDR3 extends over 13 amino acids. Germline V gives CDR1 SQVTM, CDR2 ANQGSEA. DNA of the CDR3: TGCAGCGTTGCGGGCGGGGACTACAATGAGCAGTTCTTC. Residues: CSVAGGDYNEQFF.

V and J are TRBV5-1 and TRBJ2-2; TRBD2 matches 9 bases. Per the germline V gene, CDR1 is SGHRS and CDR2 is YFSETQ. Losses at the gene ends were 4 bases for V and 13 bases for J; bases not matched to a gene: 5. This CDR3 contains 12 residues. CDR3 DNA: TGCGCCAGCAGCCCCGGGACTAGCTCGCTGTTTTTT. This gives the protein CASSPGTSSLFF.

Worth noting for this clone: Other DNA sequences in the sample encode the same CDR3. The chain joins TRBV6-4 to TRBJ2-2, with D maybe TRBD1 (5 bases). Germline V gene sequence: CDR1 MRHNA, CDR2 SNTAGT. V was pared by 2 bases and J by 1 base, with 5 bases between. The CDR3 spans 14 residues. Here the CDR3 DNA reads TGTGCCAGCAGTGACGGACAGAACACCGGGGAGCTGTTTTTT. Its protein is CASSDGQNTGELFF.

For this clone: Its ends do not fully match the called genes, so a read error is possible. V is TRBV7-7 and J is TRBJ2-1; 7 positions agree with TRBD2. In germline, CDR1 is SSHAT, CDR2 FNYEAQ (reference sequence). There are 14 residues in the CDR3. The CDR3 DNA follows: TGTGCTAGCAGCTTAATAGGGGAGGGGAATGAGCAGTTCTTC. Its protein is CASSLIGEGNEQFF.

The CDR3 coding sequence is TGTGCCAGCAGCCAAGAACTCTTTACCCGAGAAAACACCATATATTTT. Protein product: CASSQELFTRENTIYF. V usage is TRBV14 and J usage is TRBJ1-3, with no clear D. Germline V gene sequence: CDR1 SGHDN, CDR2 FVKESK. The CDR3 extends over 16 amino acids. The V and J ends lost 0 bases and 6 bases respectively, with 15 bases between them.

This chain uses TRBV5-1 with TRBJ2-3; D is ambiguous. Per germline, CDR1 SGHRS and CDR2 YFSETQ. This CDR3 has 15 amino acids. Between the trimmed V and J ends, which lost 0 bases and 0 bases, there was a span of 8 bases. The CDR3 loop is CASSLGSTSTDTQYF. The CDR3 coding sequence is TGCGCCAGCAGCTTGGGGTCCACTAGCACAGATACGCAGTATTTT.

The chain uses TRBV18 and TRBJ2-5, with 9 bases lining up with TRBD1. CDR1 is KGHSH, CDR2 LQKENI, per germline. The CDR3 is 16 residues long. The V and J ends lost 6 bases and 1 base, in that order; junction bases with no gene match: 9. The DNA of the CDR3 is TGTGCCAGCTCCTATGGGACAGGGAGTGTCCAAGAGACCCAGTACTTC. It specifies CASSYGTGSVQETQYF.

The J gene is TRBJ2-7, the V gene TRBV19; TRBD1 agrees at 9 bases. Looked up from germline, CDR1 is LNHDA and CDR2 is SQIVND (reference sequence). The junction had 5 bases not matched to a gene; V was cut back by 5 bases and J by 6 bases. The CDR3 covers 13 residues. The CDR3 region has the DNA TGTGCCAGTAGTGAGGACAGGGGTGGCGAGCAGTACTTC. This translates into CASSEDRGGEQYF.

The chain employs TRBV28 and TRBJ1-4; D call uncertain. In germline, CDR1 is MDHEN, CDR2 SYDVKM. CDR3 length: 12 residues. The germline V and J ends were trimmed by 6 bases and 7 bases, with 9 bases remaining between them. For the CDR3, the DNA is TGTGCCAGCAGAACCGCTACTGAAAAACTGTTTTTT. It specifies CASRTATEKLFF.

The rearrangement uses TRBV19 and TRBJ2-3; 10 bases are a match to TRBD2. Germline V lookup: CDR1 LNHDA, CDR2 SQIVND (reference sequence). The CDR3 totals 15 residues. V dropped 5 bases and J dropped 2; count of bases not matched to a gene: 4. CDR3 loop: CASSGLAGDTDTQYF. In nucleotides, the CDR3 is TGTGCCAGTAGTGGGCTAGCGGGGGACACAGATACGCAGTATTTT.

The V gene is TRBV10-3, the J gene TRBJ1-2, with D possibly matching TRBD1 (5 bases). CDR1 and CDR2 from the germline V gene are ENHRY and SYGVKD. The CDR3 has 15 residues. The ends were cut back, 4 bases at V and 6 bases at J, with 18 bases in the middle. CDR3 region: CAISASSGDSDGYTF. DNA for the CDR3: TGTGCCATCAGTGCTTCTTCGGGAGACAGCGATGGCTACACCTTC.